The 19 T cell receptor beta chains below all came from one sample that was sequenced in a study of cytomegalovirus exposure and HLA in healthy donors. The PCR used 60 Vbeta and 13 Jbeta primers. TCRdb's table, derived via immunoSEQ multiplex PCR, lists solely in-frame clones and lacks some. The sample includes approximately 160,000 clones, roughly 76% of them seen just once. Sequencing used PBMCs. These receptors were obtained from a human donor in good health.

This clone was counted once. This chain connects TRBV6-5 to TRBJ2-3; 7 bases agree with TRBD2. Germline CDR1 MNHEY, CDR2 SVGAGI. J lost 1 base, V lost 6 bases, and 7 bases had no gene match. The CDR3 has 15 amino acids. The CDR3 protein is CASRGNRGGTDTQYF. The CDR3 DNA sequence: TGTGCCAGCAGGGGGAACCGGGGGGGCACAGATACGCAGTATTTT.

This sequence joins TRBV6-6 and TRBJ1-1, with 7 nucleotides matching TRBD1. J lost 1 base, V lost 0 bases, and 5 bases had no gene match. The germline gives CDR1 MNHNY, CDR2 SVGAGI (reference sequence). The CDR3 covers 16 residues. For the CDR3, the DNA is TGTGCCAGCAGTTACTCGCGACAGGGAAAGAACACTGAAGCTTTCTTT. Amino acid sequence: CASSYSRQGKNTEAFF.

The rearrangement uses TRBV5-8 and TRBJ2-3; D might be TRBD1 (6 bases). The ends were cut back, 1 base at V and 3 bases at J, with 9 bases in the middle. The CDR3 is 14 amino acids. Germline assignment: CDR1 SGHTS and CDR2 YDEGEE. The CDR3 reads CASSLTGWTDTQYF. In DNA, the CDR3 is TGTGCCAGCAGCTTGACAGGGTGGACAGATACGCAGTATTTT.

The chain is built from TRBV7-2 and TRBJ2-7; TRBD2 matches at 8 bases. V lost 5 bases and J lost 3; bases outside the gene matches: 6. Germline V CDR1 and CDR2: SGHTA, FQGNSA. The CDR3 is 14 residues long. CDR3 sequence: CASSSSGDYYEQYF. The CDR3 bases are TGTGCCAGCAGCAGTAGCGGGGACTACTACGAGCAGTACTTC.

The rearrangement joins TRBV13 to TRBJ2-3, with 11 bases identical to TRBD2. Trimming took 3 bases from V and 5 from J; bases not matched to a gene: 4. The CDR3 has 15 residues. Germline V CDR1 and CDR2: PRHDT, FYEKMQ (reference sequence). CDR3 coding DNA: TGTGCCAGCAGCTTTAGCGGGGGGGCCGGAGATACGCAGTATTTT. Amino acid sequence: CASSFSGGAGDTQYF.

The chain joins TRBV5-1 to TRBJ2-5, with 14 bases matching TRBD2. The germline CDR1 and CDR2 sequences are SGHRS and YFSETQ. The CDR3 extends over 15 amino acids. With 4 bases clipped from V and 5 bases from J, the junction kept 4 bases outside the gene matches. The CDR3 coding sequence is TGCGCCAGCAGCACGAGGACTAGCGGGGGGGAGACCCAGTACTTC. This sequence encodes CASSTRTSGGETQYF.

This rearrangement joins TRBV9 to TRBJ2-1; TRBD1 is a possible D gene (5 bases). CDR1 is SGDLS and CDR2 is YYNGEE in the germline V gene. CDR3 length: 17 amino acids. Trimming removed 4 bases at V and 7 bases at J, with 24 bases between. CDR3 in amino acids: CASSLSIRAASANEQFF. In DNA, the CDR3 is TGTGCCAGCAGCCTCAGCATCAGGGCGGCTAGTGCGAATGAGCAGTTCTTC.

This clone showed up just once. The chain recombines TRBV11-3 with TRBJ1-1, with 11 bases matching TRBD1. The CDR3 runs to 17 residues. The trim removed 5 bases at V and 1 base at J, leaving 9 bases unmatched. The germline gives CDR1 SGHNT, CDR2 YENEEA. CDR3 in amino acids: CASSRDRGMVGNTEAFF. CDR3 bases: TGTGCCAGCAGCCGGGACAGGGGGATGGTAGGGAACACTGAAGCTTTCTTT. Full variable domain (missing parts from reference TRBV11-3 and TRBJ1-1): EAGVVQSPRYKIIEKKQPVAFWCNPISGHNTLYWYLQNLGQGPELLIRYENEEAVDDSQLPKDRFSAERLKGVDSTLKIQPAELGDSAVYLCASSRDRGMVGNTEAFFGQGTRLTVV.

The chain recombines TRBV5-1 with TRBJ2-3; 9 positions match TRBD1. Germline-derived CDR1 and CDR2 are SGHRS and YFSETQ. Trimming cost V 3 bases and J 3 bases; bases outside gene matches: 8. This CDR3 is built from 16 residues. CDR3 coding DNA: TGCGCCAGCAGCTACTCCGGGACAGGGTCAACAGATACGCAGTATTTT. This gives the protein CASSYSGTGSTDTQYF.

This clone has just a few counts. CDR3 loop: CASSAGAGNTIYF. CDR3 in DNA: TGTGCCAGCAGCGCCGGGGCTGGAAACACCATATATTTT. The V call is TRBV7-6, the J call TRBJ1-3, with D hard to call. Trimming took off 5 bases at V and 2 bases at J, with 7 bases between the two ends. The CDR3 extends over 13 amino acids. Germline V gene sequence: CDR1 SGHVS, CDR2 FNYEAQ.

The CDR3 region is CASSSKPTSGGYEQYF. The DNA of the CDR3 is TGTGCCAGCAGCTCCAAACCGACTAGCGGGGGTTACGAGCAGTACTTC. The chain combines TRBV13 with TRBJ2-7, with 12 bases aligning to TRBD2. The CDR3 is 16 residues long. Losses at the gene ends were 4 bases for V and 4 bases for J; bases not matched to a gene: 8. The germline gives CDR1 PRHDT, CDR2 FYEKMQ (reference sequence).

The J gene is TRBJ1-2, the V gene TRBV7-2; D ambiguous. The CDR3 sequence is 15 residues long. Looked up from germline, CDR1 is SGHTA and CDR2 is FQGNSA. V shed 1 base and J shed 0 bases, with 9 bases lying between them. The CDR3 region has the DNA TGTGCCAGCAGCTTAGGAAACGTAGCTAACTATGGCTACACCTTC. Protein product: CASSLGNVANYGYTF.

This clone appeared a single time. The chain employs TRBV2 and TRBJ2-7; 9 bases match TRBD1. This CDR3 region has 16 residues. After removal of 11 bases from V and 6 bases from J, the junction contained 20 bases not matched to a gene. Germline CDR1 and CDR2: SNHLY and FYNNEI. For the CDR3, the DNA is TGTGCCGGTCTGGGGAAGGGGACAGGGAACTTCCGCGAGCAGTACTTC. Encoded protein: CAGLGKGTGNFREQYF.

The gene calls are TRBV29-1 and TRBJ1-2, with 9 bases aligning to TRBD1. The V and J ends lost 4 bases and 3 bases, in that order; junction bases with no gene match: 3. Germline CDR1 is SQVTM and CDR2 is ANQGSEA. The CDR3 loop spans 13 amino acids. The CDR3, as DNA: TGCAGCGTTGTAGGGACAGGGTACTATGGCTACACCTTC. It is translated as CSVVGTGYYGYTF.

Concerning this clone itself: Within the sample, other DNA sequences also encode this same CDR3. As DNA, the CDR3 is TGCGCCAGCAGCTCGGACAGCAGCACAGATACGCAGTATTTT. The encoded protein is CASSSDSSTDTQYF. This sequence joins TRBV5-1 and TRBJ2-3, with D perhaps TRBD1 (6 bases). Germline CDR1 and CDR2: SGHRS and YFSETQ. CDR3 length: 14 residues. V was cut by 3 bases and J by 0 bases, with 8 bases left in between.

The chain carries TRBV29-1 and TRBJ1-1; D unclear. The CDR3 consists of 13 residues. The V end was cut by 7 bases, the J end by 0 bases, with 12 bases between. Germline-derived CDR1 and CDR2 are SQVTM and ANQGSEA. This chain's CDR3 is CSASTGMNTEAFF. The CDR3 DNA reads TGCAGCGCCAGCACCGGGATGAACACTGAAGCTTTCTTT.

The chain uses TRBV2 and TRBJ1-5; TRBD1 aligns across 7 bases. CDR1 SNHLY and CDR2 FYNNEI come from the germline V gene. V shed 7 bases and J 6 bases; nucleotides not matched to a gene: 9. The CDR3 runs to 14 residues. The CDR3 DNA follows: TGTGCCAGCACAAGAGAGGGGGCAGTTCAGCCCCAGCATTTT. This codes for CASTREGAVQPQHF.

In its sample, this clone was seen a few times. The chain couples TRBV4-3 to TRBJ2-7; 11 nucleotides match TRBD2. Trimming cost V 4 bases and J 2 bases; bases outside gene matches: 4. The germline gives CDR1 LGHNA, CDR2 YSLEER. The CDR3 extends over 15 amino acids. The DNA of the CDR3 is TGCGCCAGCAGCCTGACTAGCGGGGCTACCTACGAGCAGTACTTC. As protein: CASSLTSGATYEQYF.

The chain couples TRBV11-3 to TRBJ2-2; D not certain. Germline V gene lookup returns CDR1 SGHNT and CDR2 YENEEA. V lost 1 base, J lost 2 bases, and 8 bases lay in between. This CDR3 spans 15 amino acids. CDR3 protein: CASSLGAENTGELFF. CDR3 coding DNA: TGTGCCAGCAGCTTAGGGGCTGAAAACACCGGGGAGCTGTTTTTT.